This T cell receptor beta chain comes out of a study of shared clonotypes between healthy human individuals. Here immunoSEQ multiplex PCR was the method, and the copy in TCRdb shows in-frame clones only, minus some. The table has around 1,100,000 clones, around three quarters seen once. This clone was found many times. Germline CDR1 reads MNHEY; CDR2 reads SVGAGI. This CDR3 spans 12 amino acids. V lost 6 bases to trimming and J lost 7 bases; unmatched junction nucleotides: 4. The chain links TRBV6-5 to TRBJ1-2; 8 bases are shared with TRBD1. Sequencing was done on a sample of memory CD4+ T cells from PBMCs. Noted subset: CD45RA-negative fraction. The clonotype originates from a man younger than 35 in good health. Some clones in this sample may be carry-over from other donors' samples. CDR3 in DNA: TGTGCCAGCAGCCCAGGACAGGGTGGCTACACCTTC. It specifies CASSPGQGGYTF.